This entry lists 26 T cell receptor beta chains sequenced from one sample in a study of shared clonotypes between healthy human individuals. Clones were read by immunoSEQ multiplex PCR, and TCRdb kept only the in-frame ones, dropping some. The sample yields a few million clones, roughly 93% seen once. Material: naive CD4+ T cells from PBMCs. Described subset: CD45RA+ positively selected. These receptors originate from a man aged 18 to 29 in good health. Some clones in this sample may be carry-over from other donors' samples.

The chain employs TRBV28 and TRBJ2-1; the match to TRBD2 covers 7 bases. The germline V gene encodes CDR1 MDHEN and CDR2 SYDVKM. The V segment lost 6 bases and the J segment 2 bases; nucleotides outside the gene matches: 10. The CDR3 loop spans 16 amino acids. For the CDR3, the DNA is TGTGCCAGCAGAAGCGCAGAGGGGAGGGCCTACAATGAGCAGTTCTTC. Protein product: CASRSAEGRAYNEQFF. The whole variable domain, remainder taken from reference TRBV28 and TRBJ2-1, is DVKVTQSSRYLVKRTGEKVFLECVQDMDHENMFWYRQDPGLGLRLIYFSYDVKMKEKGDIPEGYSVSREKKERFSLILESASTNQTSMYLCASRSAEGRAYNEQFFGPGTRLTVL.

This sequence joins TRBV7-2 and TRBJ1-2; D gene unclear. Germline assignment: CDR1 SGHTA and CDR2 FQGNSA. The CDR3 covers 15 residues. Trimming took 5 bases from V and 6 from J, leaving 19 bases between them. The CDR3 nucleotides read TGTGCCAGCAGCCCCCGGGCCTTCCACCGGGATGGCTACACCTTC. Protein sequence: CASSPRAFHRDGYTF.

V usage is TRBV28 and J usage is TRBJ2-1; D unresolved. Germline CDR1 MDHEN, CDR2 SYDVKM. CDR3 size: 16 residues. Trimming cost V 3 bases and J 2 bases, with 14 bases left between them. As DNA, the CDR3 is TGTGCCAGCAGTTTCCTTACTCCTACCCCCTACAATGAGCAGTTCTTC. Amino acid sequence: CASSFLTPTPYNEQFF.

The rearrangement joins TRBV7-9 to TRBJ2-3, with TRBD2 matching over 10 bases. Losses at the gene ends were 5 bases for V and 8 bases for J; bases not matched to a gene: 4. Germline V gene sequence: CDR1 SEHNR, CDR2 FQNEAQ (reference sequence). The CDR3 extends over 13 amino acids. CDR3 sequence: CASSQRGGGTQYF. The CDR3 bases are TGTGCCAGCAGCCAGCGGGGGGGAGGTACGCAGTATTTT. Full variable domain (missing parts from reference TRBV7-9 and TRBJ2-3): DTGVSQNPRHKITKRGQNVTFRCDPISEHNRLYWYRQTLGQGPEFLTYFQNEAQLEKSRLLSDRFSAERPKGSFSTLEIQRTEQGDSAMYLCASSQRGGGTQYFGPGTRLTVL.

The genes are TRBV7-2 and TRBJ1-4, with D possibly being TRBD1 (6 bases). V shed 7 bases and J shed 4 bases, with 13 bases lying between them. The CDR3 extends over 14 amino acids. Germline loops: CDR1 SGHTA, CDR2 FQGNSA. CDR3 in amino acids: CASTNRDLNEKLFF. The CDR3 DNA reads TGTGCCAGCACCAACAGGGACCTTAATGAAAAACTGTTTTTT. The whole variable domain, remainder taken from reference TRBV7-2 and TRBJ1-4, is GAGVSQSPSNKVTEKGKDVELRCDPISGHTALYWYRQSLGQGLEFLIYFQGNSAPDKSGLPSDRFSAERTGGSVSTLTIQRTQQEDSAVYLCASTNRDLNEKLFFGSGTQLSVL.

In DNA, the CDR3 is TGTGCCAGCAGCTTGGCAGGGGCCTCTGGAAACACCATATATTTT. Amino acid sequence: CASSLAGASGNTIYF. The chain combines TRBV5-8 with TRBJ1-3; TRBD1 might be the D (6 bases). In germline, CDR1 is SGHTS, CDR2 YDEGEE. The V end lost 0 bases, the J end lost 0 bases, and 7 bases lay between the germline ends. The CDR3 has 15 residues.

The chain employs TRBV6-1 and TRBJ2-7; either TRBD1 or TRBD2 may supply D (5 bases each). The CDR3 has 15 residues. The germline V gene has CDR1 MNHNS and CDR2 SASEGT. V lost 7 bases and J lost 1, with 17 bases in between. The CDR3 protein is CASTQGTPRSYEQYF. The CDR3 DNA follows: TGTGCCAGCACCCAAGGGACGCCCCGTTCCTACGAGCAGTACTTC.

The rearrangement links TRBV5-4 to TRBJ2-3, with D perhaps TRBD1 (5 bases). The V gene lost 5 bases and the J gene lost 5 bases, with 9 bases spanning the gap. The CDR3 has 12 residues. CDR1 is SGHNT, CDR2 YYREEE, per germline (reference sequence). CDR3 in DNA: TGTGCCAGCAGGCAGGACAAAGATACGCAGTATTTT. Translation: CASRQDKDTQYF.

The genes are TRBV5-5 and TRBJ2-5, with 12 bases identical to TRBD2. J gave up 2 bases and V 5 bases, and 7 bases lay outside the gene matches. CDR3 length: 16 residues. The V gene's germline CDR1 is SGHKS and CDR2 YYEKEE (reference sequence). The DNA of the CDR3 is TGTGCCAGCAGGGGACTAGCGGGTAACATACAAGAGACCCAGTACTTC. Protein product: CASRGLAGNIQETQYF.

The chain uses TRBV11-2 and TRBJ2-3; TRBD2 matches at 10 bases. Germline CDR1 reads SGHAT; CDR2 reads FQNNGV. V was clipped by 3 bases and J by 4 bases; unmatched bases: 7. The CDR3 runs 16 residues. CDR3 DNA: TGTGCCAGCAGCTTGGGAGCGGGAGGGCCCTCAGATACGCAGTATTTT. Protein product: CASSLGAGGPSDTQYF.

The chain links TRBV5-1 to TRBJ2-7; 7 bases map to TRBD1. Germline V lookup: CDR1 SGHRS, CDR2 YFSETQ. After removal of 1 base from V and 4 bases from J, the junction contained 8 bases not matched to a gene. The CDR3 is 15 amino acids. CDR3 residues: CASSLLGDSRYEQYF. The CDR3 nucleotides read TGCGCCAGCAGCTTGTTAGGGGACAGTAGGTACGAGCAGTACTTC.

This sequence joins TRBV6-5 and TRBJ2-7, with TRBD1 as a possible D gene (5 bases). Per germline, CDR1 MNHEY and CDR2 SVGAGI. The CDR3 is 15 amino acids. V was cut by 2 bases and J by 3 bases, with 14 bases left in between. The CDR3 DNA reads as TGTGCCAGCAGTTACCAAGGACAATGGGGCTACGAGCAGTACTTC. Encoded protein: CASSYQGQWGYEQYF.

The genes are TRBV28 and TRBJ2-2; unclear D gene. Germline V gene data show CDR1 as MDHEN and CDR2 as SYDVKM. Trimming cost V 2 bases and J 7 bases, with 11 bases left between them. The CDR3 length is 14 residues. The CDR3 DNA sequence: TGTGCCAGCAGTTTAGTGGGATTGGTCGGGGAGCTGTTTTTT. Translated, it gives CASSLVGLVGELFF.

The chain employs TRBV18 and TRBJ2-7; weak D call: TRBD2 (7 bases). With 2 bases removed from V and 5 bases from J, the gap between germline ends came to 16 bases. The CDR3 length is 15 residues. Germline V gene data show CDR1 as KGHSH and CDR2 as LQKENI. The CDR3 spells CASSPFSGEGHEQYF. The CDR3 nucleotides are TGTGCCAGCTCACCATTTTCAGGGGAGGGCCACGAGCAGTACTTC.

The V call is TRBV7-9, the J call TRBJ1-2; D unclear. The germline V gene has CDR1 SEHNR and CDR2 FQNEAQ (reference sequence). The CDR3 runs to 15 residues. V was cut by 3 bases and J by 3 bases, with 14 bases left in between. The DNA of the CDR3 is TGTGCCAGCAGCTTCTTTGTGTTTTCTGACTATGGCTACACCTTC. Encoded protein: CASSFFVFSDYGYTF.

The chain recombines TRBV6-6 with TRBJ2-2; 7 bases align to TRBD2. Trimming cost V 7 bases and J 8 bases; bases outside gene matches: 13. Germline assignment: CDR1 MNHNY and CDR2 SVGAGI (reference sequence). The CDR3 contains 15 residues. CDR3 protein: CASILGTTPTGELFF. The CDR3 region has the DNA TGTGCCAGCATCCTAGGGACTACCCCCACAGGGGAGCTGTTTTTT.

Notes on this clone: The same CDR3 also results from other DNA sequences found in this sample. The chain combines TRBV6-5 with TRBJ2-7, with 14 bases identical to TRBD2. The CDR3 consists of 15 residues. The germline CDR1 and CDR2 sequences are MNHEY and SVGAGI. V dropped 5 bases and J dropped 1; count of bases not matched to a gene: 1. The CDR3 DNA sequence: TGTGCCAGCAGTCGACTAGCGGGAGGGTCCTACGAGCAGTACTTC. Amino acids: CASSRLAGGSYEQYF.

V gene TRBV9 combines with J gene TRBJ2-3; weak D call: TRBD2 (5 bases). The CDR3 totals 15 residues. The V end lost 2 bases, the J end lost 4 bases, and 14 bases lay between the germline ends. CDR1 and CDR2 from the germline V gene are SGDLS and YYNGEE. In DNA form, the CDR3 reads TGTGCCAGCAGCGTCCTTTCGGGATTGGCAGATACGCAGTATTTT. It yields the protein CASSVLSGLADTQYF.

This clone appeared once. This chain connects TRBV11-3 to TRBJ2-3; 7 bases map to TRBD1. Trimming removed 4 bases from V and 3 bases from J; junction bases left unmatched: 4. Per the germline V gene, CDR1 is SGHNT and CDR2 is YENEEA. There are 14 residues in the CDR3. The CDR3, as DNA: TGTGCCAGCAGCTCACGACAGGGAACAGATACGCAGTATTTT. This codes for CASSSRQGTDTQYF.

J is TRBJ1-1 and V is TRBV18; D gene unclear. Germline CDR1 and CDR2: KGHSH and LQKENI. CDR3 length equals 14 residues. The V and J ends lost 6 bases and 1 base respectively, with 12 bases between them. DNA of the CDR3: TGTGCCAGCTCCCCTCTGGACGGGAACACTGAAGCTTTCTTT. Its translation: CASSPLDGNTEAFF.

This clone was seen just once. Other DNA sequences in this specimen translate into the identical CDR3. The chain employs TRBV5-1 and TRBJ2-5; 9 bases are shared with TRBD2. There are 16 residues in the CDR3. From germline, CDR1 is SGHRS and CDR2 YFSETQ. J was trimmed by 4 bases and V by 0 bases; bases with no gene match: 7. CDR3 DNA: TGCGCCAGCAGCTTGGCCGCGGCGGGAGGGGGAGAGACCCAGTACTTC. This sequence encodes CASSLAAAGGGETQYF.

About this clone itself: The sample holds other DNA sequences that translate to the same CDR3. The chain couples TRBV27 to TRBJ2-5; unclear D gene. The CDR3 is made up of 13 amino acids. Trimming took 0 bases from V and 0 from J, leaving 2 bases between them. From germline, CDR1 is MNHEY and CDR2 SMNVEV (reference sequence). CDR3: CASSLSYQETQYF. CDR3 coding DNA: TGTGCCAGCAGTTTATCCTACCAAGAGACCCAGTACTTC.

In DNA, the CDR3 is TGTGCCAGTAGTACGAATCCGCCCCGGCACAGCACCTACGAGCAGTACTTC. It encodes CASSTNPPRHSTYEQYF. The genes are TRBV19 and TRBJ2-7; no definite D call. This CDR3 is built from 17 residues. Deletions cut 4 bases from V and 2 bases from J, with 21 bases between. CDR1 is LNHDA and CDR2 is SQIVND in the germline V gene (reference sequence).

The chain links TRBV7-9 to TRBJ2-5; 10 bases match TRBD2. Germline V gene sequence: CDR1 SEHNR, CDR2 FQNEAQ (reference sequence). V shed 5 bases, J shed 9 bases, and the junction held 15 bases outside the gene matches. This CDR3 region has 16 residues. CDR3 coding DNA: TGTGCCAGCAGCCGGGGGACTAGCGCCTATCGTTGGGCCCAGTACTTC. It encodes CASSRGTSAYRWAQYF.

The chain carries TRBV7-2 and TRBJ2-1; D might be TRBD2 (5 bases). CDR1 is SGHTA and CDR2 is FQGNSA in the germline V gene. With 6 bases removed from V and 5 bases from J, the gap between germline ends came to 14 bases. The CDR3 extends over 14 amino acids. This CDR3 reads CASSREGLDNEQFF. The CDR3 nucleotides are TGTGCCAGCAGTCGAGAGGGCTTAGACAATGAGCAGTTCTTC.

J is TRBJ1-1 and V is TRBV9, with a possible D match to TRBD1 (5 bases). Deletions cut 0 bases from V and 3 bases from J, with 12 bases between. The CDR3 runs 15 residues. CDR1 is SGDLS, CDR2 YYNGEE, per germline. The DNA for the CDR3 is TGTGCCAGCAGCGTAGGACAGCTTTCGGACACTGAAGCTTTCTTT. It specifies CASSVGQLSDTEAFF.